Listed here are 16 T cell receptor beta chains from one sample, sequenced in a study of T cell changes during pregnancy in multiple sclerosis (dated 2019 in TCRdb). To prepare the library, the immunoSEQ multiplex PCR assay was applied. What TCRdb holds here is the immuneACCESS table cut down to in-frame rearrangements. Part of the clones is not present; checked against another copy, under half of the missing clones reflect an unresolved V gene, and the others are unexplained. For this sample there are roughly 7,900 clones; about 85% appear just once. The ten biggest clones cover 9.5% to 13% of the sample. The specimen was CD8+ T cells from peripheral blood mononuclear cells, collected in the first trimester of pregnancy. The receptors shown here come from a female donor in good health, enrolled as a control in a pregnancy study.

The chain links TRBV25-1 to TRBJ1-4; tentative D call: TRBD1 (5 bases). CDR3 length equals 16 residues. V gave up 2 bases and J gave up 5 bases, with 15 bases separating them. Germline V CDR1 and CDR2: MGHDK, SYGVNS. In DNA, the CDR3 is TGTGCCAGCAGTGAACCCCGGGCAGGGAAGAATGAAAAACTGTTTTTT. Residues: CASSEPRAGKNEKLFF.

The CDR3 loop reads CASSLAPTGTVAYEQYF. Written as DNA, the CDR3 is TGTGCCAGCAGCTTGGCCCCTACCGGGACTGTAGCCTACGAGCAGTACTTC. This chain links TRBV5-5 with TRBJ2-7, with a tentative D call TRBD2 (6 bases). The CDR3 covers 17 residues. The germline V gene encodes CDR1 SGHKS and CDR2 YYEKEE (reference sequence). The V gene lost 0 bases and the J gene lost 2 bases, with 18 bases spanning the gap.

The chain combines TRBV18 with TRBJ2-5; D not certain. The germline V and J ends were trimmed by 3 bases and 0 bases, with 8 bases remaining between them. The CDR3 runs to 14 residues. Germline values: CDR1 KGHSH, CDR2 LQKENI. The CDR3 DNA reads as TGTGCCAGCTCACCCTCCCGTAACCAAGAGACCCAGTACTTC. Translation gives CASSPSRNQETQYF.

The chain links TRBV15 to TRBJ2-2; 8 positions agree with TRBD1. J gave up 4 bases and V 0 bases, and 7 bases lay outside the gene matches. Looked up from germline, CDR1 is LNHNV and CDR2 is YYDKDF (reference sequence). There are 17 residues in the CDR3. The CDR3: CATSRDSATGATGELFF. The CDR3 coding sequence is TGTGCCACCAGCAGAGATTCCGCGACAGGGGCCACCGGGGAGCTGTTTTTT.

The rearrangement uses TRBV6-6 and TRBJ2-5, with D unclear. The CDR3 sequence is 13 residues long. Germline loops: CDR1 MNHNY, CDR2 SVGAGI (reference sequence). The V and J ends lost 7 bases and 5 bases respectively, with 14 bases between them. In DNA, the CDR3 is TGTGCCAGCACTTGGGCGCGCCGGGAGACCCAGTACTTC. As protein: CASTWARRETQYF.

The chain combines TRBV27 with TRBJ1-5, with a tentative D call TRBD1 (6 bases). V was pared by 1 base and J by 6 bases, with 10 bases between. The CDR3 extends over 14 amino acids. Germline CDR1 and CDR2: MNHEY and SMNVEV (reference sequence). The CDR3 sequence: CASSLFRGGQPQHF. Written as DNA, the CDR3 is TGTGCCAGCAGTTTATTCAGGGGCGGTCAGCCCCAGCATTTT.

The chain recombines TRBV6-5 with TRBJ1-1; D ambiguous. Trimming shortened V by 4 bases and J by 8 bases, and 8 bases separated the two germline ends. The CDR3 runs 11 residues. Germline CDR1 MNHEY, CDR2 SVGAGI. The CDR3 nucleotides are TGTGCCAGCAGTTCCGACGGGGAAGCTTTCTTT. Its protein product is CASSSDGEAFF.

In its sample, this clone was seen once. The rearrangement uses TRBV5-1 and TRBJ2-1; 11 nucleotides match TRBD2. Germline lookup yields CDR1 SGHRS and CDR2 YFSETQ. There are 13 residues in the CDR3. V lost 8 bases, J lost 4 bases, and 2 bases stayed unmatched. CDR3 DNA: TGCGCCAGTAGCGGGGGGGGATACAATGAGCAGTTCTTC. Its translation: CASSGGGYNEQFF. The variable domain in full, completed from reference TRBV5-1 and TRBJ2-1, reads KAGVTQTPRYLIKTRGQQVTLSCSPISGHRSVSWYQQTPGQGLQFLFEYFSETQRNKGNFPGRFSGRQFSNSRSEMNVSTLELGDSALYLCASSGGGYNEQFFGPGTRLTVL.

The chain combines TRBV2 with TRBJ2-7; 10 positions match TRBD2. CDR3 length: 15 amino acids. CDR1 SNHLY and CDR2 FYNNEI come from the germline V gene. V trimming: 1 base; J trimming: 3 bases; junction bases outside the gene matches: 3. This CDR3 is CASSEEIAGGYEQYF. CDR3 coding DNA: TGTGCCAGCAGTGAAGAGATAGCGGGGGGCTACGAGCAGTACTTC.

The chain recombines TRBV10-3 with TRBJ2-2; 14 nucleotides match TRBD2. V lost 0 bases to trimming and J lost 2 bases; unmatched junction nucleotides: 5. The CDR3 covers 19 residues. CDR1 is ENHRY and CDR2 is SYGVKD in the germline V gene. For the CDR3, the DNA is TGTGCCATCAGTGAGTCGACTAGCGGGAGGGAGCTCAACACCGGGGAGCTGTTTTTT. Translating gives CAISESTSGRELNTGELFF.

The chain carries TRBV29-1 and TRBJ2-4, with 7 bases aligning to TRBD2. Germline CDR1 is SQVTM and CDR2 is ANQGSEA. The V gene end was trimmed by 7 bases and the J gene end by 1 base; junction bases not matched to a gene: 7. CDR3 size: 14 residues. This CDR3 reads CSAWGGRAKNIQYF. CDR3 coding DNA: TGCAGCGCCTGGGGGGGTAGGGCCAAAAACATTCAGTACTTC. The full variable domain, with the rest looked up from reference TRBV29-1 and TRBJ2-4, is SAVISQKPSRDICQRGTSLTIQCQVDSQVTMMFWYRQQPGQSLTLIATANQGSEATYESGFVIDKFPISRPNLTFSTLTVSNMSPEDSSIYLCSAWGGRAKNIQYFGAGTRLSVL.

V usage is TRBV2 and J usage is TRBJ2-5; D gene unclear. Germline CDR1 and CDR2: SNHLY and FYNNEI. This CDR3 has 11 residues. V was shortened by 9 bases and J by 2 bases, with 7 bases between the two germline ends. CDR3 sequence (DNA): TGTGCCAGTCAGAAACAAGAGACCCAGTACTTC. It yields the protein CASQKQETQYF. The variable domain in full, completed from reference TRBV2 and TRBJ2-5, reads EPEVTQTPSHQVTQMGQEVILRCVPISNHLYFYWYRQILGQKVEFLVSFYNNEISEKSEIFDDQFSVERPDGSNFTLKIRSTKLEDSAMYFCASQKQETQYFGPGTRLLVL.

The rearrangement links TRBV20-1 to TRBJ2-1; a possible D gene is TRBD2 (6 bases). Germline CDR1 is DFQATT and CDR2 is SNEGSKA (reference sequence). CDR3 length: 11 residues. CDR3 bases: TGCAGCATGACTAGTCTTCATGAGCAGTTCTTC. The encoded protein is CSMTSLHEQFF.

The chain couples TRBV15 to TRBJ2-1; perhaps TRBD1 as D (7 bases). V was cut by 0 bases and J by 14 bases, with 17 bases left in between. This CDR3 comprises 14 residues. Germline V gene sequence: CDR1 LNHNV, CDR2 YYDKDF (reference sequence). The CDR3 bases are TGTGCCACCAGCAGAGATTTCCAAGACAGGGAGGAGTTCTTC. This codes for CATSRDFQDREEFF.

The CDR3 coding sequence is TGTGCCAGCTCGCGACAGGAGCGCCTCCTTAAGAATTCACCCCTCCACTTT. Its translation: CASSRQERLLKNSPLHF. V and J are TRBV18 and TRBJ1-6, with D possibly TRBD1 on 6 matching bases. Per germline, CDR1 KGHSH and CDR2 LQKENI. Trimming removed 6 bases at V and 7 bases at J, with 22 bases between. This CDR3 comprises 17 residues.

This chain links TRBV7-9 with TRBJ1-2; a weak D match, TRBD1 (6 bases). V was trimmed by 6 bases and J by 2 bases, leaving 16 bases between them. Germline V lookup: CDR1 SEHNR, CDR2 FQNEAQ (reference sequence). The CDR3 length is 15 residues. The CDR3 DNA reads TGTGCCAGCAGAGGTGTAGGGGGATTAAACTATGGCTACACCTTC. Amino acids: CASRGVGGLNYGYTF.